This T cell receptor beta chain derives from a study of OX40 agonist ivuxolimab in advanced cancers. The wider study: An agonistic human IgG2 monoclonal antibody against OX40 (CD134) was given.

CDR3 length: 14 residues. From germline, CDR1 is SGDLS and CDR2 YYNGEE. V dropped 4 bases and J dropped 2 bases, with 12 bases sitting between them. Profiled with immunoSEQ multiplex PCR; TCRdb holds only in-frame clones, not every one. The sample holds around 40,000 clones, around four fifths seen once. On cycle 4 day 1 and cycle 7 day 1, as well as at baseline, blood was sampled. Study conclusions and caveats: The authors also found low normalized T-cell clonal expansion in some nonresponders.

As regards this clone: Its antigen remains unknown.

The sequence derives from an adult with an advanced solid tumor such as melanoma, head and neck, liver or kidney cancer. The sample was CD4+ or CD8+ T cells sorted from blood, taken in a trial of the OX40 agonist ivuxolimab. The chain uses TRBV9 and TRBJ2-5; D ambiguous. CDR3 residues: CASSPPDLQETQYF. CDR3 DNA sequence: TGTGCCAGCAGCCCCCCAGACCTACAAGAGACCCAGTACTTC.